This record concerns one T cell receptor beta chain sequence. This sample was included in a study of blood T cell repertoires in COVID-19. Study-level background: Samples came from the United States, Italy and Spain, spanning acute and convalescent COVID-19. T cells, B-cell-depleted T cells, or PBMCs supplied cDNA or gDNA.

Original analysis: Estimated nucleated cell counts came from reference gene primer amplification. Sequencing was performed with immunoSEQ multiplex PCR; in TCRdb, only in-frame clones are kept and a portion is missing. V and J calls and clone size are copied from that table; D and trimming were computed from the DNA. This sample has about 170,000 clones, with approximately 90% found just once. This CDR3 has 16 residues. CDR1 MNHEY and CDR2 SMNVEV come from the germline V gene (reference sequence). The V end lost 7 bases, the J end lost 0 bases, and 13 bases lay between the germline ends. The chain is built from TRBV27 and TRBJ1-6; D might be TRBD1 (5 bases). The sequence was collected from a middle-aged man who had recovered from COVID-19. Sequencing was performed on peripheral blood. The CDR3 DNA reads TGTGCCAGCACGGGACTGTTCCCCTCCTATAATTCACCCCTCCACTTT. This translates into CASTGLFPSYNSPLHF.